This T cell receptor (beta chain) comes out of a study of T cell responses to AZD1222 COVID-19 vaccine. Study-wide background: The analysis combined second doses at about 4 or about 12 weeks. Study-wide points: Breadth and depth of Spike-specific TCRs rose after two AZD1222 doses. Seropositive at baseline were only a handful of AZD1222 recipients.

Libraries were prepared by immunoSEQ multiplex PCR; TCRdb keeps only in-frame clonotypes and omits some of them. The sample contains about 100,000 clones, around 90% of which appear only once. A note on this clone: The antigen remains undetermined.

The V gene end was trimmed by 5 bases and the J gene end by 6 bases; junction bases not matched to a gene: 11. CDR3 length: 15 amino acids. The germline gives CDR1 KGHSH, CDR2 LQKENI. This TCR was recovered from an adult in good health. The rearrangement joins TRBV18 to TRBJ1-2, with 8 positions matching TRBD1. The specimen was peripheral blood, collected on day 0 of AZD1222 vaccination. The CDR3 protein is CASSLTSGGGDGYTF. The DNA of the CDR3 is TGTGCCAGCTCATTAACCTCAGGGGGCGGTGATGGCTACACCTTC.